The clone carrying this TCR beta chain is categorized as large. Amplification of TRBV12-4/TRBJ1-2 clonotypes used adaptor-ligated barcode primers. One entry per CDR3 protein results from TCRdb running MiXCR on the multiplex PCR reads. The sample has over a thousand distinct CDR3 sequences, around 20% seen once. The CDR3 length is 13 residues. Unmatched junction bases numbered 5, after V lost 6 bases and J lost 4 bases. The chain carries TRBV12-3 or TRBV12-4 and TRBJ1-2; 7 positions agree with TRBD1. Source material: naive CD4+ T cells sorted from blood. The sample's subset: naive CD4+ T cells, CD4+CD45RA+CD25-. The receptor comes from a female donor with breast cancer. In DNA, the CDR3 is TGTGCCAGCAGCCCGACAGGGCTCTATGGCTACACCTTC. Residues: CASSPTGLYGYTF.